The subject of this entry is one T cell receptor beta chain. The antigen remains undetermined. TCRdb's copy holds only in-frame clones and misses some; the assay was immunoSEQ multiplex PCR. Of about 68,000 clones listed, more than 65% were seen once; the top ten hold about 1.6%. Deletions cut 0 bases from V and 1 base from J, with 9 bases between. Germline V CDR1 and CDR2: KGHSH, LQKENI. The CDR3 loop spans 15 amino acids. These data originate in a study of OX40 agonist ivuxolimab in advanced cancers. Study background: Every 2 weeks, patients received ivuxolimab intravenously, dosed at 0.01 to 10 mg/kg. The dose-escalation cohort was about 87% male, with a mean age of around 60 years, ranging about 23 to 80. Overall study results and limits: Normalized expansion of T-cell clones was also low for some nonresponders.

The cohort excluded patients with autoimmune disease history or systemic immunosuppression. The chain links TRBV18 to TRBJ1-1; D unresolved. The clonotype comes from an adult with an advanced solid tumor such as melanoma, head and neck, liver or kidney cancer. Source: CD4+ or CD8+ T cells sorted from blood, taken in a trial of the OX40 agonist ivuxolimab. CDR3 protein: CASSPPVLGNTEAFF. In DNA form, the CDR3 reads TGTGCCAGCTCACCACCGGTATTGGGGAACACTGAAGCTTTCTTT.